The clone carrying this T cell receptor (beta chain) appeared many times. The antigen remains unidentified. The sample belongs to a study of read filtering for tumor transcriptome and immune sequencing. At the level of the study: IR-seq gave about 3.5 to 10.27 million TCR reads per sample; RNA-seq gave about 80 to 1273.

Germline V gene lookup returns CDR1 SGDLS and CDR2 YYNGEE. With V trimmed by 4 bases and J by 2 bases, 10 bases remained unmatched. The CDR3 consists of 18 residues. This library used approximately 390 ng RNA and molecular barcoded adaptors spanning alpha/delta and beta/gamma chains. Each CDR3 protein is one row after TCRdb ran MiXCR on the reads. The data hold about 48,000 distinct CDR3 sequences, with 15% to 20% observed a single time. The study's findings and limits: The CD138-negative fraction was mixed bone marrow immune cells, not pure T cells. About 81.9% of IR-seq clonotypes had one read, totaling about 3.5% of reads; RNA-seq: 74.6% and 44.6%.

The source is a donor aged 40 or over with multiple myeloma. Sequencing was done on a sample of a population of CD138-negative cells sorted from bone marrow. The chain has TRBV9 and TRBJ2-2, with TRBD1 matching over 11 bases. The CDR3 is CASSFGQGALQNTGELFF. The DNA of the CDR3 is TGTGCCAGCAGCTTCGGACAGGGGGCTTTACAAAACACCGGGGAGCTGTTTTTT.